This T cell receptor (beta chain) was captured in a study of early T cells in non-severe SARS-CoV-2 infection. Study in general: The study sequenced bulk RNA from unsorted whole blood, with chains unpaired.

cDNA molecules, individually, were tagged with unique molecular identifiers. TCRdb redid the calling of the 5' RACE reads with MiXCR, one entry per CDR3 protein. The profile covers tens of thousands of distinct CDR3 sequences, with around 11% appearing a single time and 5% to 8% taken by the ten largest. Per germline, CDR1 LNHNV and CDR2 YYDKDF (reference sequence). The CDR3 consists of 16 residues. With 0 bases removed from V and 10 bases from J, the gap between germline ends came to 19 bases. Sample: whole blood. The rearrangement links TRBV15 to TRBJ2-4; maybe TRBD2 (5 bases). The TCR originated in an adult who was a healthcare worker with PCR-confirmed SARS-CoV-2 infection or an uninfected control (not recorded which). The chain's CDR3 is CATSRERELLSLIQYF. The CDR3 DNA is TGTGCCACCAGCAGAGAGAGGGAACTTCTGAGTCTTATTCAGTACTTC.